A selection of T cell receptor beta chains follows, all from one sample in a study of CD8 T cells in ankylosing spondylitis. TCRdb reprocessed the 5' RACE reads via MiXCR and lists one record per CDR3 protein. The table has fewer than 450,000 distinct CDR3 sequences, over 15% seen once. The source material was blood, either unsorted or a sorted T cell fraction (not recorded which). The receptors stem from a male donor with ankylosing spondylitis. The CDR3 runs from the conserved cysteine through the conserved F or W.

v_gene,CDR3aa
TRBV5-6,CASSLASGMGYNEQFF
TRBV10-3,CAIKGERESSGELFF
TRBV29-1,CSVDRTPFSYGYTF
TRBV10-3,CAIRGTSGQTQYF
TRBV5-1,CASSLEGQSFSGNTIYF
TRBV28,CASSSDRVSWSVYNEQFF
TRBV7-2,CASSFGSANEKLFF
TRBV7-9,CASSMQTGTETQYF
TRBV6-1,CASRPGTSVARGAQYF
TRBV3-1,CASSQEGNRGIGTEAFF
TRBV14,CASSQDRGGGETQYF
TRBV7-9,CASSLGLAGGSETQYF
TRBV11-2,CASTVETTVTQYF
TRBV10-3,CAIRTGDLSPLHF
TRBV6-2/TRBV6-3,CASSYLRRNTEAFF
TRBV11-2,CASSLGPGAYEQYF
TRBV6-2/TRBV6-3,CASSPGTGRVNNEQFF
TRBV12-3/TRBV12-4,CASSPFRGVMDEQFF
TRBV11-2,CASSTAGSGDTIYF
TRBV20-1,CSAPTVLKNIQYF
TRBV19,CASSIQGRGYTF
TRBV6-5,CASSYFTGNTEAFF
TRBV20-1,CSARRIGGRASSHNEQFF
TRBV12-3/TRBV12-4,CASSYLPGHSATPLHF
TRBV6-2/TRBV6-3,CASSYQTGGAKNEQFF
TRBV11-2,CASSLGRPGANYGYTF
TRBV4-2,CASSQGQQNTGGNTIYF
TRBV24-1,CATSDPVGGNYNEQFF
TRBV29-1,CSVGGGEQYF
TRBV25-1,CASSEAYLQGNQYF
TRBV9,CASSPGTDSNQPQHF
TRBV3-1,CASSLRLAGGKETQYF
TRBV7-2,CASSSAFYEQYF
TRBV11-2,CASSLVGTGVMQFF
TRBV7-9,CASSLGLGRLQETQYF
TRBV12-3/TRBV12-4,CASKVAGKETQYF
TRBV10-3,CAISESEGRGEQFF
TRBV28,CASNSGTALLNTEAFF
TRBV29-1,CSVEAGGTGELFF
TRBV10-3,CAISESEVQPQHF